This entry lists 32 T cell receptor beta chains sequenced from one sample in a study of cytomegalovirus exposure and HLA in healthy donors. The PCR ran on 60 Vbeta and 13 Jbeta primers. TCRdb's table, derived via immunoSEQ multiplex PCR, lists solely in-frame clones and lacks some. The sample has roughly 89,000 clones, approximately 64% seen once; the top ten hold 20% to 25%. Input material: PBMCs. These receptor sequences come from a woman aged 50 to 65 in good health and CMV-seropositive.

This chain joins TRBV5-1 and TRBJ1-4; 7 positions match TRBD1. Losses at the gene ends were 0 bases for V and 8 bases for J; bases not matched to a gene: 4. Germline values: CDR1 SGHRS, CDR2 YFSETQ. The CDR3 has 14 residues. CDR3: CASSLGQGIEKLFF. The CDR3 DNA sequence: TGCGCCAGCAGCTTGGGACAGGGTATCGAAAAACTGTTTTTT. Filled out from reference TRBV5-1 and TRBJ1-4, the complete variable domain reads KAGVTQTPRYLIKTRGQQVTLSCSPISGHRSVSWYQQTPGQGLQFLFEYFSETQRNKGNFPGRFSGRQFSNSRSEMNVSTLELGDSALYLCASSLGQGIEKLFFGSGTQLSVL.

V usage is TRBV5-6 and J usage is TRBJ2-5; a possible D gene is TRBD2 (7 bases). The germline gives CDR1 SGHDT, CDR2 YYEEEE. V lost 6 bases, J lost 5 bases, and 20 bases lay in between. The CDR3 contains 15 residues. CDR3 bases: TGTGCCAGCACCCTCGAGGGGGGGCAGTGGGAGACCCAGTACTTC. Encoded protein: CASTLEGGQWETQYF.

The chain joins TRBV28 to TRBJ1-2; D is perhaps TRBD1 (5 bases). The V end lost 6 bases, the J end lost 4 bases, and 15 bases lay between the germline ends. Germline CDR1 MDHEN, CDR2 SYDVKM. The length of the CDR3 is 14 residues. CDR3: CASSSVGGGYGYTF. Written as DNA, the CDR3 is TGTGCCAGCAGCAGCGTGGGGGGTGGCTATGGCTACACCTTC.

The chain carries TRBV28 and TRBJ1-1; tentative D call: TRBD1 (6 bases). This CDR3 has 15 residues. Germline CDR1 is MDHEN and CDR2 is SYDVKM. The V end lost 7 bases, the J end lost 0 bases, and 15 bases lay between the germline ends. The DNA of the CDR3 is TGTGCCAGCACCCTTGGGAGGGGGGTGAACACTGAAGCTTTCTTT. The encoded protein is CASTLGRGVNTEAFF.

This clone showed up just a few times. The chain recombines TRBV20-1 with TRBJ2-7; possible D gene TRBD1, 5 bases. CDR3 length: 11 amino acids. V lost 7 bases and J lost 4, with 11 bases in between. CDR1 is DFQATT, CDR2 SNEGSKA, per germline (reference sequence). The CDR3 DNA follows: TGCAGTGTCCAGACAGAGTACGAGCAGTACTTC. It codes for CSVQTEYEQYF.

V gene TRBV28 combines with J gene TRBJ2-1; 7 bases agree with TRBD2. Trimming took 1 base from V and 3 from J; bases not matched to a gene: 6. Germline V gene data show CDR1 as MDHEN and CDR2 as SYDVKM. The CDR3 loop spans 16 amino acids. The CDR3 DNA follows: TGTGCCAGCAGTTTATTGGCAGGCGGGGGCTACAATGAGCAGTTCTTC. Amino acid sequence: CASSLLAGGGYNEQFF.

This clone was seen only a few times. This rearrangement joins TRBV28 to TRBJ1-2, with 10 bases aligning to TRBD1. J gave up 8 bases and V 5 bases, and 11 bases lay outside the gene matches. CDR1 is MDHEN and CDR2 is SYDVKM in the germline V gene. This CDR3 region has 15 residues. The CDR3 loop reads CASSASFGQGEGYTF. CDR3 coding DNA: TGTGCCAGCAGTGCCTCGTTCGGACAGGGGGAGGGCTACACCTTC.

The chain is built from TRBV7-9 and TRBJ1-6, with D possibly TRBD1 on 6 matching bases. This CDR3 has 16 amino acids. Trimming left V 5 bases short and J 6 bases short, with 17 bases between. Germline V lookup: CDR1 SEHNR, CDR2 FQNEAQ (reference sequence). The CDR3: CASSNRAGGINSPLHF. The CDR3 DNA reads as TGTGCCAGCAGCAACAGGGCCGGTGGGATTAATTCACCCCTCCACTTT.

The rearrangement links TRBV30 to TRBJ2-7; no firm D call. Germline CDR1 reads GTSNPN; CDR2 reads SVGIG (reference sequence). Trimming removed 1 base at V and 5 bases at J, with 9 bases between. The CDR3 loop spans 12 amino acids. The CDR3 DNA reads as TGTGCCTGGAGTGAACTTGGTGACGAGCAGTACTTC. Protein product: CAWSELGDEQYF.

The CDR3 region is CASSPTDTYGYTF. Here the CDR3 DNA reads TGTGCCAGTAGCCCGACAGATACCTATGGCTACACCTTC. V usage is TRBV19 and J usage is TRBJ1-2, with D possibly TRBD1 on 5 matching bases. The CDR3 consists of 13 residues. Germline CDR1 is LNHDA and CDR2 is SQIVND (reference sequence). Trimming removed 6 bases at V and 4 bases at J, with 12 bases between.

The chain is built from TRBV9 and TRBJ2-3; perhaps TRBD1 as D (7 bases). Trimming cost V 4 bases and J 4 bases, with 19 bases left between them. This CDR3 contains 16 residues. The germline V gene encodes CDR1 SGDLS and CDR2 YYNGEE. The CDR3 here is CASSFSQGGLADTQYF. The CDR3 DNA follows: TGTGCCAGCAGCTTCAGTCAGGGGGGCTTGGCAGATACGCAGTATTTT.

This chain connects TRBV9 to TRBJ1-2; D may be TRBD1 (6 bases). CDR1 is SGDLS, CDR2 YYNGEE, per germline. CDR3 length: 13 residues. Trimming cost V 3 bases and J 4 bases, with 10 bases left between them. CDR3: CASSAGQSYGYTF. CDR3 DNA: TGTGCCAGCAGCGCAGGACAGTCCTATGGCTACACCTTC.

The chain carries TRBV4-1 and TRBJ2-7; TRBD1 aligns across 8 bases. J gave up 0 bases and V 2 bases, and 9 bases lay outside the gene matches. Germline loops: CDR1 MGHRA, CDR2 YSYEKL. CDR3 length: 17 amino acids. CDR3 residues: CASSQSLSTGDSYEQYF. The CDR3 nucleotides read TGCGCCAGCAGCCAAAGCTTATCGACAGGGGACTCCTACGAGCAGTACTTC.

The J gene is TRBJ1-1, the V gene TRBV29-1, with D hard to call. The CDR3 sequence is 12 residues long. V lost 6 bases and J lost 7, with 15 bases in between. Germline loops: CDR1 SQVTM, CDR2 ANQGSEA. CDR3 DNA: TGCAGCGTGGAGGGCGGTCTGGGTGAAGCTTTCTTT. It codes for CSVEGGLGEAFF.

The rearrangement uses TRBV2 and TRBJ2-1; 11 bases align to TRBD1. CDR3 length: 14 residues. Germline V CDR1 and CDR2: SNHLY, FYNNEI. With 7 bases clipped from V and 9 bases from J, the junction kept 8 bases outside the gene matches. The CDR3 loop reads CASNGQGASAEQFF. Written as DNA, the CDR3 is TGTGCCAGCAACGGACAGGGGGCATCAGCTGAGCAGTTCTTC.

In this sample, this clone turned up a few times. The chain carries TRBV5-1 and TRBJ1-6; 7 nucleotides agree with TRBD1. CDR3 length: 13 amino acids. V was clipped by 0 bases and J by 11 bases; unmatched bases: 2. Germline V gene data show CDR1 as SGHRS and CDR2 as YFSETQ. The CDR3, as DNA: TGCGCCAGCAGCTTGGGGACAGGTCCACCCCTCCACTTT. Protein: CASSLGTGPPLHF.

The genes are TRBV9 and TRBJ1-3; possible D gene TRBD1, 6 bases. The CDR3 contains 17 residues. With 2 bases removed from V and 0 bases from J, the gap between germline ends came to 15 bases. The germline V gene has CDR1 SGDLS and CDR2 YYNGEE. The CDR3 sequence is CASSVGDTFPSGNTIYF. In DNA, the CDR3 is TGTGCCAGCAGCGTTGGGGACACGTTTCCCTCTGGAAACACCATATATTTT. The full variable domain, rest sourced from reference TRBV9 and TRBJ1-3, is DSGVTQTPKHLITATGQRVTLRCSPRSGDLSVYWYQQSLDQGLQFLIQYYNGEERAKGNILERFSAQQFPDLHSELNLSSLELGDSALYFCASSVGDTFPSGNTIYFGEGSWLTVV.

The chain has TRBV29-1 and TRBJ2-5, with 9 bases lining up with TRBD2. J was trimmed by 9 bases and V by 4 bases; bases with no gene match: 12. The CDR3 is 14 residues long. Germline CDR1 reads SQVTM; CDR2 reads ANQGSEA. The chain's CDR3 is CSVVRLAAPQAQYF. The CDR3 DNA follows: TGCAGCGTTGTGAGACTAGCGGCCCCACAGGCCCAGTACTTC.

CDR3 DNA: TGTGCCAGCACGGGGGGGTATGAGCAGTTCTTC. This encodes CASTGGYEQFF. This chain links TRBV6-6 with TRBJ2-1, with 8 bases matching TRBD2. The germline CDR1 and CDR2 sequences are MNHNY and SVGAGI (reference sequence). V dropped 7 bases and J dropped 8; count of bases not matched to a gene: 1. The CDR3 contains 11 residues.

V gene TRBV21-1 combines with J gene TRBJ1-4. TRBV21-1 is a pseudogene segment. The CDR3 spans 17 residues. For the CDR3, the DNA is TGTGCCAGCAGCGAACCGGGACTAAGAATATCAAGGGAAAAACTGTTTTTT. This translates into CASSEPGLRISREKLFF.

The CDR3 spells CASSPQQGWTGGYTF. CDR3 sequence (DNA): TGTGCCAGCAGCCCTCAACAGGGTTGGACAGGTGGCTACACCTTC. The V gene is TRBV6-6, the J gene TRBJ1-2; 7 bases are a match to TRBD1. Germline V gene sequence: CDR1 MNHNY, CDR2 SVGAGI (reference sequence). Trimming at V came to 6 bases and at J to 7 bases, leaving 14 bases not matched to a gene. This CDR3 comprises 15 residues.

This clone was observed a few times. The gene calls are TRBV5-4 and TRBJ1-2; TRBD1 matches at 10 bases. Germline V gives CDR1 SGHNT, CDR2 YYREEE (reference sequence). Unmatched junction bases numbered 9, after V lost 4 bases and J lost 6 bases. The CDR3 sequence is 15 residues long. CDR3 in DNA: TGTGCCAGCAGCGCCGGGACAGGGGTTTTCGATGGCTACACCTTC. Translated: CASSAGTGVFDGYTF.

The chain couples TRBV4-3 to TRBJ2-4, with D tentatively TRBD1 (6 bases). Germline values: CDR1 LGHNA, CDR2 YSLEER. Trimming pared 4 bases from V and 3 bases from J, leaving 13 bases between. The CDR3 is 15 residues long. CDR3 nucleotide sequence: TGCGCCAGCAGCCTTGGGACATTAGACAAAAACATTCAGTACTTC. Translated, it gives CASSLGTLDKNIQYF.

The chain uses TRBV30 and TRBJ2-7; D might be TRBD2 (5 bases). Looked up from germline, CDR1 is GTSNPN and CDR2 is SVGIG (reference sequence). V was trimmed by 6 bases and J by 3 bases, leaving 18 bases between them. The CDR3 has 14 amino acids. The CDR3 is CACIGVATVYEQYF. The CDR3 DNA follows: TGTGCCTGCATCGGGGTGGCGACCGTCTACGAGCAGTACTTC.

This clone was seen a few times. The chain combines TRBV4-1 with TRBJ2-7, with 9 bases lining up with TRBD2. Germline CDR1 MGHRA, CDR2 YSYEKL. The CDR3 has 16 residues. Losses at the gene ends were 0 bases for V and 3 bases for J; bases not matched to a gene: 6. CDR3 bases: TGCGCCAGCAGCCAAGAGTGGCGGGGGGGTTACTACGAGCAGTACTTC. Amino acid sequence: CASSQEWRGGYYEQYF.

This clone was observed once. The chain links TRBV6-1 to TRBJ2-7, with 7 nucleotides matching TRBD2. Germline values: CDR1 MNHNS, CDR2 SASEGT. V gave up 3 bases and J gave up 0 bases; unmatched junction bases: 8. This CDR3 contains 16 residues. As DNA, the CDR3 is TGTGCCAGCAGTGATCAGGGAGGGTTTGACTCCTACGAGCAGTACTTC. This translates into CASSDQGGFDSYEQYF.

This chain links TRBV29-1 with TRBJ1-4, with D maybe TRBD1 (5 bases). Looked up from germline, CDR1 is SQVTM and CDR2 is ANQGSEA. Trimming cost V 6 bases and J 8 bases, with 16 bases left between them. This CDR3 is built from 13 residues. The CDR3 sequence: CSVAGTSSEKLFF. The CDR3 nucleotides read TGCAGCGTAGCCGGGACTAGCTCAGAAAAACTGTTTTTT.

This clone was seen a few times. The CDR3 here is CASSQEGSSGNTIYF. DNA of the CDR3: TGCGCCAGCAGCCAAGAGGGCAGCTCTGGAAACACCATATATTTT. The chain employs TRBV4-1 and TRBJ1-3; no definite D call. The CDR3 extends over 15 amino acids. Trimming stripped 0 bases from V and 0 bases from J, with 6 bases between. CDR1 is MGHRA, CDR2 YSYEKL, per germline.

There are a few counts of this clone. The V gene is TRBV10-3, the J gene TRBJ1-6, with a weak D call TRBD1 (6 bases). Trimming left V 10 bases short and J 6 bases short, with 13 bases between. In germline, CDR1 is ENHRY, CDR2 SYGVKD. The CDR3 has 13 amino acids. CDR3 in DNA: TGTGCCACCGGGACACCCGCTAATTCACCCCTCCACTTT. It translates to CATGTPANSPLHF.

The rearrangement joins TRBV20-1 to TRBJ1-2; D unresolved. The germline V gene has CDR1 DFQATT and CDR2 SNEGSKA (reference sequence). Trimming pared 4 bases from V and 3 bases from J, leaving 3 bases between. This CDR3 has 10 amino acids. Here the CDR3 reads CSATDYGYTF. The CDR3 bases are TGCAGTGCTACAGACTATGGCTACACCTTC.

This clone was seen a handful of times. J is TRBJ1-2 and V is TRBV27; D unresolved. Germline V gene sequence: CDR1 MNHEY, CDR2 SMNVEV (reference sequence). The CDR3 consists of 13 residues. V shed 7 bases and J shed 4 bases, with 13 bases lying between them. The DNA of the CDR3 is TGTGCCAGCACCTCGAGGGCACTCTATGGCTACACCTTC. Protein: CASTSRALYGYTF.

CDR3 region: CASSSSGSPLHF. CDR3 DNA: TGTGCCAGCAGCTCCTCAGGCTCACCCCTCCACTTT. J is TRBJ1-6 and V is TRBV7-2; no definite D call. The germline V and J ends were trimmed by 4 bases and 10 bases, with 8 bases remaining between them. Germline V gene sequence: CDR1 SGHTA, CDR2 FQGNSA. The CDR3 extends over 12 amino acids.